This T cell receptor beta chain was captured in a study of T-cell memory formation after mild COVID-19. Germline CDR1 MGHRA, CDR2 YSYEKL. Trimming removed 0 bases at V and 4 bases at J, with 12 bases between. The CDR3 is made up of 15 amino acids. TCRdb independently ran MiXCR on the 5' RACE reads; one entry per CDR3 protein. The sample shows 260,000 or so distinct CDR3 sequences, over 15% of them seen only once. This clonotype has more than one count but fewer than ten. This chain joins TRBV4-1 and TRBJ1-2; D is unresolved. This clonotype originated in a man aged 18-30 years who had mild COVID-19 (a few samples of this study predate the infection). Cell type and time point are not known. The sequencing sample was made of PBMCs or a T cell subset sorted from them (not recorded which). CDR3 residues: CASSQEGRARYGYTF. The DNA of the CDR3 is TGCGCCAGCAGCCAAGAAGGCCGCGCGCGCTATGGCTACACCTTC.